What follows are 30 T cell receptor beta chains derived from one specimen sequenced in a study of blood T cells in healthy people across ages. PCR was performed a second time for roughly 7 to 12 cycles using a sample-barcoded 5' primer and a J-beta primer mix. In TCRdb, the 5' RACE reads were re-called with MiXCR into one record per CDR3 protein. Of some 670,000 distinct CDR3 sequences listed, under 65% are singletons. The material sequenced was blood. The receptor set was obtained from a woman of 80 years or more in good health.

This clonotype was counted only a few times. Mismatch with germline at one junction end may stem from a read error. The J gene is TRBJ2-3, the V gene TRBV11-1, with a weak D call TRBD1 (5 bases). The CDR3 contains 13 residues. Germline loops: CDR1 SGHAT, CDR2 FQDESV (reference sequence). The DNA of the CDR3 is TGTGCCGGCAGCTTATTTGGCACAGGTACGCAGTATTTT. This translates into CAGSLFGTGTQYF.

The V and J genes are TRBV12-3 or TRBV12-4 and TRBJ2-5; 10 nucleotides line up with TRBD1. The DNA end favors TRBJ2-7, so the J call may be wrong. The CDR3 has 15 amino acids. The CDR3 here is CASAWDRGLPYEQYF. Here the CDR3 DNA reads TGTGCCAGCGCCTGGGACAGGGGTCTTCCTTACGAGCAGTACTTC.

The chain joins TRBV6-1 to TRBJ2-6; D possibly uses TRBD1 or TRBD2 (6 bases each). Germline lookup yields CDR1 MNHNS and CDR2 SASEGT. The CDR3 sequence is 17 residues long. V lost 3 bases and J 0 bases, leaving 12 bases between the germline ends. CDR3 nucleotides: TGTGCCAGCAGTGAGTCGGGGGCTCACTCTGGGGCCAACGTCCTGACTTTC. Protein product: CASSESGAHSGANVLTF.

The chain's CDR3 is CASSSQPSGRYNEKLFF. The DNA of the CDR3 is TGCGCCAGCAGCTCGCAACCCTCGGGACGGTATAATGAAAAACTGTTTTTT. The chain couples TRBV5-1 to TRBJ1-4; D possibly corresponds to TRBD1 (5 bases). The ends were cut back, 3 bases at V and 4 bases at J, with 19 bases in the middle. The CDR3 has 17 residues. Germline V gene sequence: CDR1 SGHRS, CDR2 YFSETQ.

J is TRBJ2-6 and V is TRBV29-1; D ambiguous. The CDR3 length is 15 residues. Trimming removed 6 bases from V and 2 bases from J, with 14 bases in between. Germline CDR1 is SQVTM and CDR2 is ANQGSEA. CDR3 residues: CSVPSWPPGANVLTF. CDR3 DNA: TGCAGCGTCCCATCGTGGCCCCCTGGGGCCAACGTCCTGACTTTC.

CDR3 loop: CASSLGKYEQYF. CDR3 sequence (DNA): TGTGCCAGCAGCTTAGGAAAATACGAGCAGTACTTC. The V and J genes are TRBV7-2 and TRBJ2-5; D call uncertain. The J call may be wrong; the DNA end is better matched by TRBJ2-7. The CDR3 loop spans 12 amino acids. Germline assignment: CDR1 SGHTA and CDR2 FQGNSA.

This chain's CDR3 is CATSSGDQDFGELFF. In nucleotides, the CDR3 is TGTGCCACCAGCAGCGGGGACCAAGATTTCGGGGAGCTGTTTTTT. The J gene is TRBJ2-2, the V gene TRBV15; D is tentatively TRBD1 or TRBD2 (5 bases each). V was pared by 3 bases and J by 7 bases, with 15 bases between. The CDR3 runs 15 residues. Germline loops: CDR1 LNHNV, CDR2 YYDKDF (reference sequence). The complete variable domain, with remaining parts taken from reference TRBV15 and TRBJ2-2, reads DAMVIQNPRYQVTQFGKPVTLSCSQTLNHNVMYWYQQKSSQAPKLLFHYYDKDFNNEADTPDNFQSRRPNTSFCFLDIRSPGLGDTAMYLCATSSGDQDFGELFFGEGSRLTVL.

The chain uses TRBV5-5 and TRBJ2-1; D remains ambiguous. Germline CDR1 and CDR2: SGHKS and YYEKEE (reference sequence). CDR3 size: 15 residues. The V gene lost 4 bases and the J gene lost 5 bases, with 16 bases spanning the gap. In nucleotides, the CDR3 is TGTGCCAGCAGCCCAGATGTAGGCAGACACAATGAGCAGTTCTTC. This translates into CASSPDVGRHNEQFF.

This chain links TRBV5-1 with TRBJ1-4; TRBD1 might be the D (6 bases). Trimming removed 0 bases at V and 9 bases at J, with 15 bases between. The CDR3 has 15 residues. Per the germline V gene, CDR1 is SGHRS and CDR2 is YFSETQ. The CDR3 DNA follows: TGCGCCAGCAGCTTGGGATCAGGGGTTCAGAAAAAACTGTTTTTT. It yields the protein CASSLGSGVQKKLFF.

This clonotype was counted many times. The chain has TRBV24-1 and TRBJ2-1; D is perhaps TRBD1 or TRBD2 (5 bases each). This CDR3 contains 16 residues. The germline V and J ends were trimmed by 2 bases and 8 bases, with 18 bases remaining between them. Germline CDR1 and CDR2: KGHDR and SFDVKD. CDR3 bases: TGTGCCACCAGTGATTCCTCTCAGGTAGGGGACCATGAGCAGTTCTTC. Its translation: CATSDSSQVGDHEQFF.

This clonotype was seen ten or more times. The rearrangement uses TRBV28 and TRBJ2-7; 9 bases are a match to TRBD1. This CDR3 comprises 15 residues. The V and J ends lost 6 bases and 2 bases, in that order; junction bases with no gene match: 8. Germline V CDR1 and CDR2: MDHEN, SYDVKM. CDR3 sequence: CASRGAGTGTYEQYF. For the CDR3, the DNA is TGTGCCAGCAGAGGCGCCGGGACAGGGACCTACGAGCAGTACTTC. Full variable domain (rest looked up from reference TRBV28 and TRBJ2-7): DVKVTQSSRYLVKRTGEKVFLECVQDMDHENMFWYRQDPGLGLRLIYFSYDVKMKEKGDIPEGYSVSREKKERFSLILESASTNQTSMYLCASRGAGTGTYEQYFGPGTRLTVT.

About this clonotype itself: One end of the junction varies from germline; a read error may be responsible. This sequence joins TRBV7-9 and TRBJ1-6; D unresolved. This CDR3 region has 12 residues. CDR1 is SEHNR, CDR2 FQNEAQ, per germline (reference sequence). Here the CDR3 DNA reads TGTGCCTGCAGCTCGGTGGATTCACCCCCCCACTTT. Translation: CACSSVDSPPHF. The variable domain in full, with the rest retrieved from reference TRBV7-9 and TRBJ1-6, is DTGVSQNPRHKITKRGQNVTFRCDPISEHNRLYWYRQTLGQGPEFLTYFQNEAQLEKSRLLSDRFSAERPKGSFSTLEIQRTEQGDSAMYLCACSSVDSPPHFGNGTRLTVT.

The CDR3 spells CASSPRLAGGRSNEQFF. CDR3 bases: TGTGCCAGCAGCCCCAGACTAGCGGGAGGGCGTAGCAATGAGCAGTTCTTC. The chain links TRBV6-1 to TRBJ2-1; 14 nucleotides match TRBD2. The germline gives CDR1 MNHNS, CDR2 SASEGT. Trimming took 6 bases from V and 6 from J; bases not matched to a gene: 10. The CDR3 contains 17 residues.

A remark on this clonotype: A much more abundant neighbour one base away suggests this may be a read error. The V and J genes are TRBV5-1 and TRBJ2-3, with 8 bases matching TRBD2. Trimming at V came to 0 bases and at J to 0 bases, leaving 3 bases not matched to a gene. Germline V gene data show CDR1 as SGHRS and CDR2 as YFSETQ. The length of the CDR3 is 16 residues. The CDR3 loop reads CASSLAPSGSTDTQYF. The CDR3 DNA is TGCGCCAGCAGCTTGGCTCCTAGCGGGAGCACAGATACGCAGTATTTT.

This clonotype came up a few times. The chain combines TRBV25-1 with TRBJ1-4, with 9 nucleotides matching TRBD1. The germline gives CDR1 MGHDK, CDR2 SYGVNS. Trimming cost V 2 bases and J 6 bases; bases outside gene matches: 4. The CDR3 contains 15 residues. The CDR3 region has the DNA TGTGCCAGCAGTGAAGGGACAGGGAGGGATGAAAAACTGTTTTTT. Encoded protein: CASSEGTGRDEKLFF.

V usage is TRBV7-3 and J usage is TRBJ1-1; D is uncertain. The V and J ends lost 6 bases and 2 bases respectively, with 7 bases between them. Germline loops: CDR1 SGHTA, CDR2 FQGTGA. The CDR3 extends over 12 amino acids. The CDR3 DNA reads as TGTGCCAGCAGTAATCTTAACACTGAAGCTTTCTTT. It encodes CASSNLNTEAFF.

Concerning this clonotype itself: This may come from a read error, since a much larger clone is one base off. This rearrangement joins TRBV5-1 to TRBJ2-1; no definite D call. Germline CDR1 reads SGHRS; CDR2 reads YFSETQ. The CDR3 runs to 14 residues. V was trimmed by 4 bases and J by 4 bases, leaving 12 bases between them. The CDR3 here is CASSVTPDYNEQFF. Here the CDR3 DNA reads TGCGCCAGCAGCGTAACTCCCGATTACAATGAGCAGTTCTTC.

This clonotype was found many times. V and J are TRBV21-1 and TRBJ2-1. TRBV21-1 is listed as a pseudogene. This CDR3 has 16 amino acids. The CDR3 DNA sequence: TGTGCCAGCAGCAAAAGATCTGACAATCCCTACAATGAGCAGTTCTTC. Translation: CASSKRSDNPYNEQFF.

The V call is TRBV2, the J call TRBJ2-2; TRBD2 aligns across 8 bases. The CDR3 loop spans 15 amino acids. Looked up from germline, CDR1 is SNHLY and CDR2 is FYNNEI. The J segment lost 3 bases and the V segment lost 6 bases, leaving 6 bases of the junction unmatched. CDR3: CASRGAGLDTGELFF. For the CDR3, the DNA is TGTGCCAGCAGGGGAGCGGGACTAGACACCGGGGAGCTGTTTTTT.

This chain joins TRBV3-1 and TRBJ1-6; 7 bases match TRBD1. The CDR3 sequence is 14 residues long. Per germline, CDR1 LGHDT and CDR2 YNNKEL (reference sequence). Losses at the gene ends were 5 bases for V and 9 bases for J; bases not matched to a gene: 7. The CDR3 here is CASSGRDRVSPLHF. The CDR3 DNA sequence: TGTGCCAGCAGCGGACGGGACAGAGTTTCACCCCTCCACTTT. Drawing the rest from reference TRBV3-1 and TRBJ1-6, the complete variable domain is DTAVSQTPKYLVTQMGNDKSIKCEQNLGHDTMYWYKQDSKKFLKIMFSYNNKELIINETVPNRFSPKSPDKAHLNLHINSLELGDSAVYFCASSGRDRVSPLHFGNGTRLTVT.

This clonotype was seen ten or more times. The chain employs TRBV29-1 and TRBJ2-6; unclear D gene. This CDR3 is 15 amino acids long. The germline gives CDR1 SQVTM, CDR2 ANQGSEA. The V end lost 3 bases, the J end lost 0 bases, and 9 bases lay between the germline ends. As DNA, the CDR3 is TGCAGCGTTGAGCAGGTTAGCTCTGGGGCCAACGTCCTGACTTTC. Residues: CSVEQVSSGANVLTF.

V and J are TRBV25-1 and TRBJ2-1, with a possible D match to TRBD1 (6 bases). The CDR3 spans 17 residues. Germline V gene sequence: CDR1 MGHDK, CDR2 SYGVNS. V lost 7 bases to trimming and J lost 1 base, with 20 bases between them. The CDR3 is CASNGFEGQGSYNEQFF. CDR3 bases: TGTGCCAGCAATGGGTTTGAGGGGCAGGGGTCCTACAATGAGCAGTTCTTC. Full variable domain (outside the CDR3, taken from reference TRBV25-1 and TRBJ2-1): EADIYQTPRYLVIGTGKKITLECSQTMGHDKMYWYQQDPGMELHLIHYSYGVNSTEKGDLSSESTVSRIRTEHFPLTLESARPSHTSQYLCASNGFEGQGSYNEQFFGPGTRLTVL.

The CDR3 coding sequence is TGTGCCAGCAGTTACTCGAGCCCTAGCCCCTACAATGAGCAGTTCTTC. Its protein is CASSYSSPSPYNEQFF. The chain uses TRBV6-2 or TRBV6-3 and TRBJ2-1; tentative D call: TRBD2 (5 bases). CDR1 MNHEY and CDR2 SVGEGT come from the germline V gene. V was clipped by 0 bases and J by 2 bases, with 11 bases between them. The CDR3 has 16 residues.

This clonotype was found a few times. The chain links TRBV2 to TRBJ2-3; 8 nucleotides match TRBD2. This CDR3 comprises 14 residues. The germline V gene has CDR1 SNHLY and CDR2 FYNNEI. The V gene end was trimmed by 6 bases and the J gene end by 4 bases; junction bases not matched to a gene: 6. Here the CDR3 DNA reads TGTGCCAGCAGGAGCGGGAGTTCCCCAGATACGCAGTATTTT. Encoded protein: CASRSGSSPDTQYF. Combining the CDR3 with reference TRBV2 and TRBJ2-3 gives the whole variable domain EPEVTQTPSHQVTQMGQEVILRCVPISNHLYFYWYRQILGQKVEFLVSFYNNEISEKSEIFDDQFSVERPDGSNFTLKIRSTKLEDSAMYFCASRSGSSPDTQYFGPGTRLTVL.

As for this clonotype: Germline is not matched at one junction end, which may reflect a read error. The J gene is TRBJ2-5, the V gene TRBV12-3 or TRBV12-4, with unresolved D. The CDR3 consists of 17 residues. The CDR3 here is CASSEGPRTSTQETRYF. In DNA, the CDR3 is TGTGCCAGCAGCGAAGGTCCGAGGACGTCAACCCAAGAGACCCGGTACTTC.

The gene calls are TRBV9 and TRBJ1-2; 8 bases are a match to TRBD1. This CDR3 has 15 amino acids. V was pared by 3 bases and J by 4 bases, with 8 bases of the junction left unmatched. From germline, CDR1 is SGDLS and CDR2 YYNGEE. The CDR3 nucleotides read TGTGCCAGCAGCGCCGACAGGGGCTTCCCCTATGGCTACACCTTC. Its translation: CASSADRGFPYGYTF.

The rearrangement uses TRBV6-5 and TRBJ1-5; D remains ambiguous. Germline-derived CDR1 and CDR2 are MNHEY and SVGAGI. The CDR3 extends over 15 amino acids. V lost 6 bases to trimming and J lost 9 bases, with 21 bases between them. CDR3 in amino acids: CASRFSRSQMSPQHF. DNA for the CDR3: TGTGCCAGCAGGTTCTCCAGGTCTCAGATGTCGCCCCAGCATTTT.

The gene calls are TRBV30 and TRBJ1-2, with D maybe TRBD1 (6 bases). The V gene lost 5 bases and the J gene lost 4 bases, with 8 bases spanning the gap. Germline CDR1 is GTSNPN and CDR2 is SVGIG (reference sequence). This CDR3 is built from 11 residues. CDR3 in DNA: TGTGCCTGGTCACAGGGCTATGGCTACACCTTC. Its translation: CAWSQGYGYTF.

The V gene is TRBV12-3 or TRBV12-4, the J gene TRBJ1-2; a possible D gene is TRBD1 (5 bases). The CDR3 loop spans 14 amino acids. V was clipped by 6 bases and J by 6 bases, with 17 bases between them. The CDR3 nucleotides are TGTGCCAGCAGGGGGATCCGGGACGGTCATGGCTACACCTTC. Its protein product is CASRGIRDGHGYTF.

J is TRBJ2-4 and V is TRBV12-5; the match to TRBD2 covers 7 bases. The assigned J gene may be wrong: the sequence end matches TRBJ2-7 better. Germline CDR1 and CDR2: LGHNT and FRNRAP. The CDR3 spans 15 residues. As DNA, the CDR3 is TGTGCTAGTGGTGACCCTAAGCGGGATCGGGACGAGCAGTACTTC. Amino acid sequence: CASGDPKRDRDEQYF.